A selection of T cell receptor beta chains follows, all from one sample in a study of T-cell memory formation after mild COVID-19. TCRdb reprocessed the 5' RACE reads via MiXCR and lists one record per CDR3 protein. This sample has 400,000 to 550,000 distinct CDR3 sequences; about 23% occur once, and the top ten carry 12%. Sequencing was done on a sample of PBMCs or a T cell subset sorted from them (not recorded which). Receptor source: an adult woman who had mild COVID-19 (a few samples of this study predate the infection). Cell type and time point are not known. CDR3s include the opening cysteine and the closing phenylalanine or tryptophan. The order of the fields is clone size, J gene, D gene, V gene, CDR3 protein, CDR3 DNA. The D gene is left open where the match is weak. Clone size is not always given. Where it is, it says once, few, many or a class for expanded clones.

size: .; J: TRBJ1-2; D: .; V: TRBV30; CDR3: CAWSIGYGYTF; DNA: TGTGCCTGGAGTATTGGCTATGGCTACACCTTC
size: many; J: TRBJ2-1; D: .; V: TRBV18; CDR3: CASSPGRRQYNEQFF; DNA: TGTGCCAGCTCACCGGGACGTAGACAATACAATGAGCAGTTCTTC
size: .; J: TRBJ1-1; D: .; V: TRBV27; CDR3: CASSRGVGNTEAFF; DNA: TGTGCCAGCAGTCGTGGGGTCGGGAACACTGAAGCTTTCTTT
size: .; J: TRBJ1-6; D: TRBD1; V: TRBV20-1; CDR3: CSARPDRVDSPLHF; DNA: TGCAGTGCTAGACCCGACAGGGTTGATTCACCCCTCCACTTT
size: few; J: TRBJ2-3; D: TRBD1; V: TRBV7-8; CDR3: CASSLTGQSTDTQYF; DNA: TGTGCCAGCAGCTTAACGGGACAGAGCACAGATACGCAGTATTTT
size: .; J: TRBJ2-7; D: TRBD2; V: TRBV29-1; CDR3: CSVGLAGRYEQYF; DNA: TGCAGCGTTGGACTAGCGGGTAGATACGAGCAGTACTTC
size: few; J: TRBJ1-2; D: .; V: TRBV12-3/TRBV12-4; CDR3: CASTRRDTSGRGYTF; DNA: TGTGCCAGCACTCGACGGGACACCTCGGGACGAGGCTACACCTTC
size: many; J: TRBJ1-2; D: .; V: TRBV10-3; CDR3: CAISVGSNYGYTF; DNA: TGTGCCATCAGCGTAGGGTCTAACTATGGCTACACCTTC
size: .; J: TRBJ2-7; D: TRBD2; V: TRBV3-1; CDR3: CASSQGWARGVLWQYF; DNA: TGTGCCAGCAGCCAGGGCTGGGCGCGGGGGGTCCTTTGGCAGTACTTC
size: few; J: TRBJ1-1; D: .; V: TRBV12-3/TRBV12-4; CDR3: CASSPIGGLGTEAFF; DNA: TGTGCCAGCAGCCCCATAGGGGGTTTGGGGACTGAAGCTTTCTTT
size: few; J: TRBJ2-7; D: .; V: TRBV19; CDR3: CASSPSTAVSYEQYF; DNA: TGTGCCAGTAGTCCCTCGACAGCTGTCTCCTACGAGCAGTACTTC
size: .; J: TRBJ2-1; D: .; V: TRBV7-9; CDR3: CASRPAETYNEQFF; DNA: TGTGCCAGCAGGCCAGCGGAGACTTACAATGAGCAGTTCTTC
size: .; J: TRBJ2-2; D: .; V: TRBV25-1; CDR3: CASRGGRERDTGELFF; DNA: TGTGCCAGCAGGGGGGGACGGGAGAGGGACACCGGGGAGCTGTTTTTT
size: few; J: TRBJ2-1; D: .; V: TRBV30; CDR3: CAWGRGRAYNEQFF; DNA: TGTGCCTGGGGACGCGGCAGGGCTTACAATGAGCAGTTCTTC
size: few; J: TRBJ1-2; D: .; V: TRBV6-5; CDR3: CASSYSQRQGYTF; DNA: TGTGCCAGCAGTTACTCGCAGCGGCAGGGCTACACCTTC
size: .; J: TRBJ2-2; D: .; V: TRBV7-6; CDR3: CASSLAQESVGELFF; DNA: TGTGCCAGCAGCTTAGCACAGGAATCGGTCGGGGAGCTGTTTTTT
size: few; J: TRBJ1-6; D: .; V: TRBV15; CDR3: CATSSTWTGNSPLHF; DNA: TGTGCCACCAGCAGCACATGGACGGGGAATTCACCCCTCCACTTT
size: .; J: TRBJ1-2; D: .; V: TRBV20-1; CDR3: CSASSGAGYTF; DNA: TGCAGTGCTAGCTCAGGGGCTGGCTACACCTTC
size: .; J: TRBJ1-1; D: .; V: TRBV4-2; CDR3: CASSQDDSKRNTEAFF; DNA: TGTGCCAGCAGCCAAGATGACAGTAAGAGGAACACTGAAGCTTTCTTT
size: many; J: TRBJ2-5; D: .; V: TRBV20-1; CDR3: CSARVPKETQYF; DNA: TGCAGTGCTAGAGTGCCAAAAGAGACCCAGTACTTC
size: .; J: TRBJ1-5; D: .; V: TRBV7-9; CDR3: CASSLDSGNQPQHF; DNA: TGTGCCAGCAGCTTAGACAGCGGCAATCAGCCCCAGCATTTT
size: .; J: TRBJ2-5; D: TRBD2; V: TRBV30; CDR3: CAWGGLVLYF; DNA: TGTGCCTGGGGAGGACTAGTTCTCTACTTC
size: .; J: TRBJ2-3; D: TRBD2; V: TRBV4-2; CDR3: CASSQAAGTPTDTQYF; DNA: TGTGCCAGCAGCCAAGCAGCGGGGACTCCCACAGATACGCAGTATTTT
size: once; J: TRBJ1-5; D: TRBD1; V: TRBV30; CDR3: CAWSAGGEQPQHF; DNA: TGTGCCTGGAGTGCAGGGGGCGAACAGCCCCAGCATTTT
size: .; J: TRBJ2-7; D: .; V: TRBV2; CDR3: CASTKQLSYEQYF; DNA: TGTGCCAGCACGAAACAGCTCTCCTACGAGCAGTACTTC